This T cell receptor beta chain originates from a study of T cell repertoires in cytomegalovirus infection. At the level of the study: Use of recently identified HLA-C-restricted and well-studied HLA-B-restricted CMV epitopes was part of the study. Through public TCR beta signatures, both CMV infection and matching HLA type were indicated. Findings and caveats of the study: Summed frequency of shared TCR beta families picked out CMV carriers who also had the relevant HLA. The ex vivo response showed dominance by HLA-C-restricted CMV-specific TCR beta clonotypes.

From germline, CDR1 is SGHKS and CDR2 YYEKEE (reference sequence). CDR3 length: 15 amino acids. V was cut by 3 bases and J by 1 base, with 13 bases left in between. TCRdb fed the reads into MiXCR, producing one record per CDR3 protein. The sample carries around 430,000 distinct CDR3 sequences, 40% to 50% recorded once. As for this clonotype: No antigen is known for it.

The chain uses TRBV5-5 and TRBJ1-2, with D possibly matching TRBD1 (5 bases). The sample was cultured PBMCs, taken from culture after CMV antigen stimulation. This TCR was sampled from a human donor in good health (CMV status not recorded). Some clones in this sample may be carry-over from other donors' samples. The CDR3 region has the DNA TGTGCCAGCAGCTCCTACAGGCGATTTAACTATGGCTACACCTTC. Protein sequence: CASSSYRRFNYGYTF. Supplemented by reference TRBV5-5 and TRBJ1-2, the full variable domain reads DAGVTQSPTHLIKTRGQQVTLRCSPISGHKSVSWYQQVLGQGPQFIFQYYEKEERGRGNFPDRFSARQFPNYSSELNVNALLLGDSALYLCASSSYRRFNYGYTFGSGTRLTVV.